Listed below are T cell receptor beta chains from one sample, sequenced in a study of OX40 agonist ivuxolimab in advanced cancers. The data were produced by immunoSEQ multiplex PCR, yet TCRdb's version contains in-frame clones alone and is incomplete. Of around 20,000 clones listed, around 83% are singletons. The material was CD4+ or CD8+ T cells sorted from blood, obtained in a trial of the OX40 agonist ivuxolimab. These receptors all come from an adult with an advanced solid tumor such as melanoma, head and neck, liver or kidney cancer. Both conserved end residues are part of each CDR3. D genes are given only for firm matches. Only part of the rows carry a size: once, few, many, or a class if the clone is expanded.

d_call j_call clone_size v_call cdr3_nt cdr3_aa
- TRBJ2-5 - TRBV6-5 TGTGCCAGCAGTTCCTCCGCTAGCTGGGAGACCCAGTACTTC CASSSSASWETQYF
- TRBJ2-7 - TRBV7-9 TGTGCCAGCAGCGCGATTTCCGGGAATCTCTACGAGCAGTACTTC CASSAISGNLYEQYF
- TRBJ2-3 - TRBV6-4 TGTGCCAGCAGTGACTCGGTGGGGCAGGATACGCAGTATTTT CASSDSVGQDTQYF
- TRBJ2-3 once TRBV7-3 TGTGCCAGCAGCCCCCACGGGGGTCCGGGCGATACGCAGTATTTT CASSPHGGPGDTQYF
- TRBJ1-5 - TRBV28 TGTGCCAGCAGTTTGTATCAGGGAGAGCGGACGGAGCCCCAGCATTTT CASSLYQGERTEPQHF
- TRBJ1-6 - TRBV6-5 TGTGCCAGCAGTTACTCGCAGGACTATAATTCACCCCTCCACTTT CASSYSQDYNSPLHF
- TRBJ2-4 - TRBV28 TGTGCCAGCAGTATTACGGGACTCCCGTCAGGCATTCAGTACTTC CASSITGLPSGIQYF
- TRBJ2-5 - TRBV27 TGTGCCAGCAGTCCGCGGTTTGTTAGCGGACAAGAGACCCAGTACTTC CASSPRFVSGQETQYF
- TRBJ1-1 medium-sized TRBV6-4 TGTGCCAGCAGCCCAGCCCCGAACACTGAAGCTTTCTTT CASSPAPNTEAFF
TRBD1 TRBJ1-3 - TRBV29-1 TGCAGCGCCTGGACAGGGGACTCTGGAAACACCATATATTTT CSAWTGDSGNTIYF
- TRBJ2-3 - TRBV11-3 TGTGCCAGCACCATACCGAAGGGATTTAGCACAGATACGCAGTATTTT CASTIPKGFSTDTQYF
- TRBJ2-5 - TRBV5-6 TGTGCCAGCAGCTTGGCTGGCAGTTTCGAGACCCAGTACTTC CASSLAGSFETQYF
TRBD1 TRBJ1-2 - TRBV27 TGTGCCAGCAGTTCACAGGGGGAAGGGAAGGATGGCTACACCTTC CASSSQGEGKDGYTF
- TRBJ2-7 - TRBV28 TGTGCCAGCAGTACACAGAGTTCCTACGAGCAGTACTTC CASSTQSSYEQYF
- TRBJ2-1 - TRBV12-1 TGTGCCAGCACCTCGTGCATGGGACTAGCGGGAGGCAATGAGCAGTTCTTC CASTSCMGLAGGNEQFF
- TRBJ1-5 - TRBV27 TGTGCCAGCAGTTCGGACAGTAGCAATCAGCCCCAGCATTTT CASSSDSSNQPQHF
- TRBJ2-5 - TRBV4-1 TGCGCCAGCAGCCAACAGGGACTTTCGGAGACCCAGTACTTC CASSQQGLSETQYF
- TRBJ1-3 - TRBV7-9 TGTGCCAGCAGCTTACGAGTGAGCTCTGGAAACACCATATATTTT CASSLRVSSGNTIYF
- TRBJ2-5 - TRBV7-6 TGTGCCAGCAGCTTAGGGGCGCAAGAGACCCAGTACTTC CASSLGAQETQYF
- TRBJ1-1 large TRBV9 TGTGCCAGCAGCGTAGCGTATCGGGGAGGTGAAGCTTTCTTT CASSVAYRGGEAFF
TRBD1 TRBJ2-7 - TRBV13 TGTGCCAGCACCTCGACAGGGGGACCCTACGAGCAGTACTTC CASTSTGGPYEQYF
TRBD2 TRBJ2-7 - TRBV5-1 TGCGCCAGCAGCTTGGCAGCGGGAGGTGGATACGAGCAGTACTTC CASSLAAGGGYEQYF
- TRBJ2-7 - TRBV4-1 TGCGCCGGCAGCCGACAAAGGACGGACGGCTACGAGCAGTACTTC CAGSRQRTDGYEQYF
- TRBJ2-7 - TRBV14 TGTGCCAGCAGCCCCCGGCAGGTTATCTACGAGCAGTACTTC CASSPRQVIYEQYF
- TRBJ2-1 - TRBV7-9 TGTGCCAGCAGCCCTAAAGAACTAGGAGCAGCCTACAATGAGCAGTTCTTC CASSPKELGAAYNEQFF
- TRBJ2-1 - TRBV9 TGTGCCAGCAGCGTGTCTTGGGGGAGTACTAATGAGCAGTTCTTC CASSVSWGSTNEQFF
- TRBJ2-7 - TRBV7-9 TGTGCCAGCAGTGCTCCGACTACCCCATACGAGCAGTACTTC CASSAPTTPYEQYF
- TRBJ2-7 - TRBV4-1 TGCGCCAGCAGCTCAAAGGTTTCCTACGAGCAGTACTTC CASSSKVSYEQYF
- TRBJ2-3 - TRBV27 TGTGCCAGCAGCTCGAGCGGTAGCACAGATACGCAGTATTTT CASSSSGSTDTQYF
TRBD1 TRBJ2-7 - TRBV29-1 TGCAGCGTTGAATCGGCAGGGGGCGATTCCTTCTACGAGCAGTACTTC CSVESAGGDSFYEQYF
- TRBJ2-3 - TRBV27 TGTGCCAGCATCACCTTCAGCGGCTCTAGCACAGATACGCAGTATTTT CASITFSGSSTDTQYF
TRBD2 TRBJ2-7 - TRBV7-6 TGTGCCAGCAGCCCGACTAGCGGGATCTACGAGCAGTACTTC CASSPTSGIYEQYF
- TRBJ2-7 - TRBV15 TGTGCCACCAGCAGGGACCGGGGACAACATTACGAGCAGTACTTC CATSRDRGQHYEQYF
TRBD1 TRBJ2-3 few TRBV7-9 TGTGCCAGCAGCCCGGGGACAGGGGAATTGACAGATACGCAGTATTTT CASSPGTGELTDTQYF
- TRBJ2-4 - TRBV21-1 TGTGCCAGCAGCAAAGAGGGCAGGTCAGCCAAAAACATTCAGTACTTC CASSKEGRSAKNIQYF
- TRBJ2-1 - TRBV27 TGTGCCAGCAGTTTATCCAGGAGCTCCTACAATGAGCAGTTCTTC CASSLSRSSYNEQFF
- TRBJ2-5 - TRBV6-5 TGTGCCAGCAGCACGACCGGGGGCTTACAAGAGACCCAGTACTTC CASSTTGGLQETQYF
- TRBJ1-1 - TRBV6-6 TGTGCCAGCAGTTCCCGCGTGGGTGAAAACACTGAAGCTTTCTTT CASSSRVGENTEAFF
- TRBJ1-1 - TRBV6-5 TGTGCCAGCAGTTACTCCTGGACACCTACCGAAGCTTTCTTT CASSYSWTPTEAFF
TRBD1 TRBJ1-1 - TRBV2 TGTGCCAGCAGTGGGGGAGGACAGGCGAACACTGAAGCTTTCTTT CASSGGGQANTEAFF
TRBD2 TRBJ2-7 - TRBV5-1 TGCGCCAGCAGCTTGGAACCGGGAGGCAGCTACGAGCAGTACTTC CASSLEPGGSYEQYF
- TRBJ1-2 once TRBV14 TGTGCCAGCAGCGAGGACTACTCCACTATAAGCTACACCTTC CASSEDYSTISYTF
- TRBJ2-3 - TRBV28 TGTGCCAGCAGTTTCTTAGATACGCAGTATTTT CASSFLDTQYF
- TRBJ2-4 - TRBV7-2 TGTGCCAGCAGCGCCCGGGCGATTACTCTAGCCAAAAACATTCAGTACTTC CASSARAITLAKNIQYF
- TRBJ2-6 - TRBV4-1 TGCGCCAGCAGCCAGGACGAGAGCTCTGGGGCCAACGTCCTGACTTTC CASSQDESSGANVLTF
- TRBJ2-1 - TRBV7-6 TGTGCCAGCAGCTTAGCGGGACTCGAAACCACTGGGGACAATGAGCAGTTCTTC CASSLAGLETTGDNEQFF
- TRBJ1-1 - TRBV27 TGTGCCAGCAGTTTAGCCCTCGGCGCTGAAGCTTTCTTT CASSLALGAEAFF
- TRBJ2-7 - TRBV7-8 TGTGCCAGCAGCGGGAATCTGGTGGTTGAGCAGTACTTC CASSGNLVVEQYF
- TRBJ2-3 - TRBV7-9 TGTGCCAGCAGCTTCCCAAGGGTGGACGATAGCACAGATACGCAGTATTTT CASSFPRVDDSTDTQYF
- TRBJ2-7 - TRBV10-2 TGCGCCAGCAGGTGGGACCCTCGTGAGCAGTACTTC CASRWDPREQYF
- TRBJ2-7 once TRBV15 TGTGCCACCAGCGGGTCCTGGCTTAGGGAGCAGTACTTC CATSGSWLREQYF
- TRBJ2-7 - TRBV6-5 TGTGCCACCCTCCCGAGGGGCGGGATGGGGGAGCAGTACTTC CATLPRGGMGEQYF
TRBD2 TRBJ2-2 - TRBV5-8 TGTGCCAGCAGCTCTAGCGGACTTAACACCGGGGAGCTGTTTTTT CASSSSGLNTGELFF
- TRBJ2-3 - TRBV28 TGTGCCAGCAGTTTTATTTCCAACACAGATACGCAGTATTTT CASSFISNTDTQYF
- TRBJ2-3 - TRBV28 TGTGCCAGCAGTCCATCAGACAGTGGCAGAGATACGCAGTATTTT CASSPSDSGRDTQYF
- TRBJ2-7 - TRBV15 TGTGCCACCAGCAGAGATCGGACCGCGGTTGGCTCCTACGAGCAGTACTTC CATSRDRTAVGSYEQYF
- TRBJ2-7 once TRBV18 TGTGCCAGCTCCTTCGGCGGAGCGAACTACGAGCAGTACTTC CASSFGGANYEQYF
- TRBJ1-5 - TRBV25-1 TGTGCCAGCAGTGAACAGGGTCAGCCCCAGCATTTT CASSEQGQPQHF
- TRBJ2-3 - TRBV9 TGTGCCAGCAGCGTAGTTAGCACAGATACGCAGTATTTT CASSVVSTDTQYF